The 22 T cell receptor beta chains reported below all come from one sample, sequenced in a study of blood T cell repertoires in COVID-19. The method was immunoSEQ multiplex PCR; TCRdb's version includes in-frame clones alone and lacks a portion of them. The sample holds around 190,000 clones, roughly four fifths seen once. Sequenced input: PBMCs or T cells enriched from blood (not recorded which). The receptors were sampled from a man aged 40-49 years who had recovered from COVID-19.

This clone was seen a handful of times. The J gene is TRBJ2-7, the V gene TRBV2, with 9 bases lining up with TRBD1. Germline-derived CDR1 and CDR2 are SNHLY and FYNNEI. The CDR3 sequence is 15 residues long. The V segment lost 7 bases and the J segment 4 bases; nucleotides outside the gene matches: 11. The DNA of the CDR3 is TGTGCCAGCAACCGTCAGGGACAGGGATCATACGAGCAGTACTTC. Translated: CASNRQGQGSYEQYF.

The chain links TRBV2 to TRBJ1-1, with a possible D match to TRBD1 (5 bases). The CDR3 consists of 14 residues. Germline CDR1 is SNHLY and CDR2 is FYNNEI. Deletions cut 6 bases from V and 5 bases from J, with 16 bases between. This CDR3 reads CASSLTENMTEAFF. The CDR3 region has the DNA TGTGCCAGCAGCCTGACAGAGAATATGACTGAAGCTTTCTTT.

J is TRBJ2-6 and V is TRBV19; 7 bases are shared with TRBD1. The germline gives CDR1 LNHDA, CDR2 SQIVND (reference sequence). The junction had 13 bases not matched to a gene; V was cut back by 5 bases and J by 0 bases. CDR3 length: 19 residues. The CDR3 nucleotides read TGTGCCAGTAGTCTCCAAGGGAACAGGGGATTCTCTGGGGCCAACGTCCTGACTTTC. It encodes CASSLQGNRGFSGANVLTF.

The rearrangement uses TRBV18 and TRBJ1-1; D might be TRBD1 (5 bases). This CDR3 region has 15 residues. V was clipped by 1 base and J by 1 base, with 10 bases between them. Germline V gene sequence: CDR1 KGHSH, CDR2 LQKENI. The CDR3 spells CASSPQGSENTEAFF. In nucleotides, the CDR3 is TGTGCCAGCTCACCACAGGGGTCGGAGAACACTGAAGCTTTCTTT.

The chain links TRBV3-1 (or the pseudogene TRBV3-2) to TRBJ2-5; 7 positions agree with TRBD2. Trimming removed 0 bases from V and 7 bases from J; junction bases left unmatched: 8. Germline V gene data show CDR1 as LGHDT and CDR2 as YNNKEL (reference sequence). The CDR3 has 15 residues. In nucleotides, the CDR3 is TGTGCCAGCAGCCAAGACTGGACTAGGGTTGGGACCCAGTACTTC. Translated: CASSQDWTRVGTQYF.

The DNA for the CDR3 is TGTGCCAGCAGTGACAGGGGGAGTCAGCCCCAGCATTTT. It yields the protein CASSDRGSQPQHF. This sequence joins TRBV6-1 and TRBJ1-5, with 7 bases fitting TRBD1. This CDR3 has 13 amino acids. With V trimmed by 3 bases and J by 6 bases, 2 bases remained unmatched. The germline CDR1 and CDR2 sequences are MNHNS and SASEGT.

The chain joins TRBV18 to TRBJ1-1, with D unresolved. The CDR3 contains 13 residues. V was clipped by 3 bases and J by 4 bases, with 9 bases between them. The germline V gene encodes CDR1 KGHSH and CDR2 LQKENI. CDR3 nucleotide sequence: TGTGCCAGCTCACCGTCCGGGTCCACTGAAGCTTTCTTT. Residues: CASSPSGSTEAFF.

The rearrangement links TRBV2 to TRBJ2-2, with 9 bases aligning to TRBD2. Trimming took 10 bases from V and 5 from J; bases not matched to a gene: 8. The germline V gene has CDR1 SNHLY and CDR2 FYNNEI. There are 14 residues in the CDR3. The CDR3 region has the DNA TGTGCCAACCAAGGACTAGCGCCTACCGGGGAGCTGTTTTTT. As protein: CANQGLAPTGELFF.

The chain is built from TRBV19 and TRBJ1-6; 9 positions match TRBD1. The CDR3 has 18 residues. V trimming: 6 bases; J trimming: 6 bases; junction bases outside the gene matches: 15. Germline V CDR1 and CDR2: LNHDA, SQIVND (reference sequence). The CDR3 nucleotides are TGTGCCAGTAGCCCCGGGACAGGGACCTTGACCCTTAATTCACCCCTCCACTTT. Its translation: CASSPGTGTLTLNSPLHF.

The V and J genes are TRBV23-1 and TRBJ2-1; TRBD1 agrees at 11 bases. TRBV23-1 is treated as an ORF (open reading frame) with a function not yet certain. CDR3 length: 17 residues. The J segment lost 6 bases and the V segment lost 4 bases, leaving 11 bases of the junction unmatched. CDR3 bases: TGCGCCAGCAGTCCGTCGGGGACAGGGGGTATGGGCAATGAGCAGTTCTTC. Translating it yields CASSPSGTGGMGNEQFF.

The chain links TRBV30 to TRBJ2-1; D perhaps matches TRBD1 (5 bases). Trimming took off 3 bases at V and 4 bases at J, with 10 bases between the two ends. The germline V gene has CDR1 GTSNPN and CDR2 SVGIG (reference sequence). This CDR3 spans 13 amino acids. The CDR3, as DNA: TGTGCCTGGAGCCCAGGGTATTACAATGAGCAGTTCTTC. Its protein product is CAWSPGYYNEQFF.

This clone is a singleton in its sample. Distinct nucleotide sequences in the sample also encode this CDR3. This sequence joins TRBV28 and TRBJ2-7; the D gene is possibly TRBD1 (6 bases). V was shortened by 1 base and J by 3 bases, with 7 bases between the two germline ends. This CDR3 spans 13 amino acids. Germline CDR1 MDHEN, CDR2 SYDVKM. The CDR3: CASSLSRGYEQYF. CDR3 bases: TGTGCCAGCAGTTTATCCAGGGGCTACGAGCAGTACTTC.

The chain uses TRBV13 and TRBJ2-5; 10 positions agree with TRBD2. This CDR3 is built from 18 residues. In germline, CDR1 is PRHDT, CDR2 FYEKMQ (reference sequence). V lost 4 bases and J lost 2; bases outside the gene matches: 13. Here the CDR3 reads CASSSERGLAGVQETQYF. CDR3 in DNA: TGTGCCAGCAGCTCAGAACGCGGGCTAGCGGGAGTACAAGAGACCCAGTACTTC.

The rearrangement joins TRBV3-1 (or the pseudogene TRBV3-2) to TRBJ1-6; 11 bases map to TRBD1. The length of the CDR3 is 15 residues. The V and J ends lost 5 bases and 10 bases, in that order; junction bases with no gene match: 7. The germline V gene has CDR1 LGHDT and CDR2 YNNKEL (reference sequence). The CDR3: CASSTRTGGKSPLHF. In DNA form, the CDR3 reads TGTGCCAGCAGCACTCGGACAGGGGGCAAGTCACCCCTCCACTTT.

The gene calls are TRBV6-5 and TRBJ1-2; TRBD1 agrees at 7 bases. Trimming cost V 6 bases and J 6 bases; bases outside gene matches: 13. Germline V gives CDR1 MNHEY, CDR2 SVGAGI. The CDR3 has 15 amino acids. In DNA, the CDR3 is TGTGCCAGCAGGGTCCGACAGGGAGAGGGGAATGGCTACACCTTC. Encoded protein: CASRVRQGEGNGYTF.

The chain carries TRBV19 and TRBJ1-4, with 10 bases fitting TRBD1. The CDR3 has 13 residues. The V gene's germline CDR1 is LNHDA and CDR2 SQIVND (reference sequence). Trimming took 5 bases from V and 16 from J; bases not matched to a gene: 10. The DNA of the CDR3 is TGTGCCAGTAGTCTCGGGGACAGGGGAAAAAGGTTTTTT. The encoded protein is CASSLGDRGKRFF.

V usage is TRBV2 and J usage is TRBJ2-2; a possible D gene is TRBD2 (5 bases). V was trimmed by 3 bases and J by 4 bases, leaving 12 bases between them. The CDR3 totals 15 residues. From germline, CDR1 is SNHLY and CDR2 FYNNEI. CDR3 sequence (DNA): TGTGCCAGCAGTGAGGTCAGAGGGCGCACCGGGGAGCTGTTTTTT. It yields the protein CASSEVRGRTGELFF.

The chain couples TRBV27 to TRBJ1-6; 7 bases are shared with TRBD1. Germline-derived CDR1 and CDR2 are MNHEY and SMNVEV (reference sequence). The CDR3 extends over 16 amino acids. Germline trimming cut 9 bases from V and 4 bases from J; bases unmatched to any gene: 12. The CDR3 loop is CASRFGTARYNSPLHF. Written as DNA, the CDR3 is TGTGCCAGTCGATTCGGGACAGCCCGATATAATTCACCCCTCCACTTT.

The V and J genes are TRBV6-6 and TRBJ2-7; TRBD1 matches 11 bases. The J segment lost 4 bases and the V segment lost 6 bases, leaving 8 bases of the junction unmatched. CDR3 length: 15 residues. Per germline, CDR1 MNHNY and CDR2 SVGAGI (reference sequence). CDR3 protein: CASRDQGQGGYEQYF. CDR3 nucleotides: TGTGCCAGCAGGGACCAGGGACAGGGGGGTTACGAGCAGTACTTC.

The rearrangement joins TRBV19 to TRBJ1-2, with no clear D. Germline V gene sequence: CDR1 LNHDA, CDR2 SQIVND (reference sequence). V was trimmed by 5 bases and J by 14 bases, leaving 24 bases between them. The CDR3 length is 14 residues. The CDR3 region has the DNA TGTGCCAGTAGTCTACATAGCCCACCCGCTAGAGGGACCTTC. Translated: CASSLHSPPARGTF. The whole variable domain, remainder taken from reference TRBV19 and TRBJ1-2, is DGGITQSPKYLFRKEGQNVTLSCEQNLNHDAMYWYRQDPGQGLRLIYYSQIVNDFQKGDIAEGYSVSREKKESFPLTVTSAQKNPTAFYLCASSLHSPPARGTFGSGTRLTVV.

The CDR3 spells CASSPRDRIGANEKLFF. In DNA, the CDR3 is TGTGCCAGCTCACCACGGGACAGGATCGGGGCTAATGAAAAACTGTTTTTT. V is TRBV18 and J is TRBJ1-4; 8 positions match TRBD1. Germline values: CDR1 KGHSH, CDR2 LQKENI. Trimming took 1 base from V and 3 from J; bases not matched to a gene: 7. The CDR3 contains 17 residues. Using reference TRBV18 and TRBJ1-4 for the parts outside the CDR3, the full variable domain is NAGVMQNPRHLVRRRGQEARLRCSPMKGHSHVYWYRQLPEEGLKFMVYLQKENIIDESGMPKERFSAEFPKEGPSILRIQQVVRGDSAAYFCASSPRDRIGANEKLFFGSGTQLSVL.

This sequence joins TRBV15 and TRBJ1-3, with a possible D match to TRBD1 (6 bases). In germline, CDR1 is LNHNV, CDR2 YYDKDF (reference sequence). V lost 0 bases and J lost 9, with 12 bases in between. The CDR3 contains 14 residues. The CDR3 sequence: CATSRETGSGTIYF. The CDR3 DNA reads TGTGCCACCAGCAGAGAAACAGGGAGTGGCACCATATATTTT.